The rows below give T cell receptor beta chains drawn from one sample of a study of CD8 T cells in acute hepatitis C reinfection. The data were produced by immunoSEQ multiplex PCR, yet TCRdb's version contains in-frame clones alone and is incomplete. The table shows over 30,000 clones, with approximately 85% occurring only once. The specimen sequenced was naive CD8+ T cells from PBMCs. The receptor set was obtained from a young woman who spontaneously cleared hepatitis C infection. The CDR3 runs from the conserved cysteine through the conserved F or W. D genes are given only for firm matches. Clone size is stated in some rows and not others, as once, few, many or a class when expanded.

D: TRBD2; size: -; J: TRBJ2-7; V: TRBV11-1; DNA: TGTGCCAGCAGCAAAGGACTAGCGGGAGACCCCTACGAGCAGTACTTC; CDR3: CASSKGLAGDPYEQYF
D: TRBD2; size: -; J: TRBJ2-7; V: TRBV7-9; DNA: TGTGCCAGCAGCTCTTTTAGCGGGAGGGACTACGAGCAGTACTTC; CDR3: CASSSFSGRDYEQYF
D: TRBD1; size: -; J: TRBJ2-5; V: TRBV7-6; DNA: TGTGCCAGCAGCCGCGCCAGCACCGGGACAGGGGACCAAGAGACCCAGTACTTC; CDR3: CASSRASTGTGDQETQYF
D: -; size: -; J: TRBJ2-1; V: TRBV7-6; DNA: TGTGCCAGCAGCTTAAGAAGCATGGGCGGGGTCAATGAGCAGTTCTTC; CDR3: CASSLRSMGGVNEQFF
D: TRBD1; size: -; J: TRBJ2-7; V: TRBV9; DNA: TGTGCCAGCAGCGCGACAGGGAGTGAAGACGAGCAGTACTTC; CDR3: CASSATGSEDEQYF
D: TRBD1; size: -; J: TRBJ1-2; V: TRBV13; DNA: TGTGCCAGCAGCTCGGGGACAGGGGGCGCCTATGGCTACACCTTC; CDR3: CASSSGTGGAYGYTF
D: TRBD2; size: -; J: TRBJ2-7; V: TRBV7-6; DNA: TGTGCCAGCAGCTTAGGCGGTGCGCTAGCGGGATTAAGCGAGCAGTACTTC; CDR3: CASSLGGALAGLSEQYF
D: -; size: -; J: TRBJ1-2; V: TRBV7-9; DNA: TGTGCCAGCAGCTTAGAGGACGGTTCTGCCTATGGCTACACCTTC; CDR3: CASSLEDGSAYGYTF
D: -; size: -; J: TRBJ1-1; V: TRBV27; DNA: TGTGCCAGCAGGGGAAGGCTGAGTGGGAATGAAGCTTTCTTT; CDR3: CASRGRLSGNEAFF
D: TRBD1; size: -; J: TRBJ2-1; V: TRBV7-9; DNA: TGTGCCAGTTTCGGAACAGGGGATGATGAGCAGTTCTTC; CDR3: CASFGTGDDEQFF
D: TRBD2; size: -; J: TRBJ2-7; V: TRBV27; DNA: TGTGCCAGCAGGATGACTAGCGGGGGTTCCTACGAGCAGTACTTC; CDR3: CASRMTSGGSYEQYF
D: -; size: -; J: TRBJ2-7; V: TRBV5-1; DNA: TGCGCCAGCAGCGAGGCACAGGATCTATCCTACGAGCAGTACTTC; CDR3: CASSEAQDLSYEQYF
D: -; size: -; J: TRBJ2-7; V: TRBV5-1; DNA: TGCGCCAGCAGCTTGGGGTACGAGCAGTACTTC; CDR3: CASSLGYEQYF
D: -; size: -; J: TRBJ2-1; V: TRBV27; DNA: TGTGCCAGCAGGACCCACAATGAGCAGTTCTTC; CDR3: CASRTHNEQFF
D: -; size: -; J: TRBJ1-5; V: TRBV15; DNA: TGTGCCACCAGCCTACGAGCGAAGCAGCCCCAGCATTTT; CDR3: CATSLRAKQPQHF
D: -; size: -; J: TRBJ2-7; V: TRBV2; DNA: TGTGCCAGCATCAGGGATTTCGACGAGCAGTACTTC; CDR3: CASIRDFDEQYF
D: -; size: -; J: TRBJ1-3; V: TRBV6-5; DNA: TGTGCCAGCAAATCGACAGTAAGCAGCACCATATATTTT; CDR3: CASKSTVSSTIYF
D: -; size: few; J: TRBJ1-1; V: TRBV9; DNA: TGTGCCAGCAGCGAGGTGGACAGCCATAGGGTTGAAGCTTTCTTT; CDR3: CASSEVDSHRVEAFF
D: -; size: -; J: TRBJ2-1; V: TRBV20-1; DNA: TGCAGTGACAAAAGCTACAATGAGCAGTTCTTC; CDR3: CSDKSYNEQFF
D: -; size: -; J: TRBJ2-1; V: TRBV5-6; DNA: TGTGCCAGCAGCTTGAGTGTGGCGGTAAATGAGCAGTTCTTC; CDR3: CASSLSVAVNEQFF
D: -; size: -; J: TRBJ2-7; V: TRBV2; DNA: TGTGCCAGCAGTGAAGGGACCCGCTACGAGCAGTACTTC; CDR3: CASSEGTRYEQYF
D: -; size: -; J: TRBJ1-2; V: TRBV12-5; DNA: TGTGCTAGTGGTTCACGACAGGACAACTATGGCTACACCTTC; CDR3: CASGSRQDNYGYTF
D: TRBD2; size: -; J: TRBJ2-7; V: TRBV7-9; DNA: TGTGCCATCGTCCTAGCGGGAGGTTACGAGCAGTACTTC; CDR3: CAIVLAGGYEQYF
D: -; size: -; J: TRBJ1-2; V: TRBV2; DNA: TGTGCCACCTTATCCGGCTATGGCTACACCTTC; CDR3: CATLSGYGYTF
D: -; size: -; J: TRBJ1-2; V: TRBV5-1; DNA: TGCGCCAGCAGCTTGGCCAAGCAGGAGAACTATGGCTACACCTTC; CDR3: CASSLAKQENYGYTF
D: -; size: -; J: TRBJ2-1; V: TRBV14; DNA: TGTGCCAGCAGCCAAATAAGGTCCCCCTACAATGAGCAGTTCTTC; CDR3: CASSQIRSPYNEQFF
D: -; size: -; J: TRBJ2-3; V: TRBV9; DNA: TGTGCCAGCAGCGTAGGGACTACCACAGATACGCAGTATTTT; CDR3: CASSVGTTTDTQYF
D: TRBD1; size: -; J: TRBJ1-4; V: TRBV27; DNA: TGTGCCAGCAGTCCCAGGGGGGGGACTAATGAAAAACTGTTTTTT; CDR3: CASSPRGGTNEKLFF
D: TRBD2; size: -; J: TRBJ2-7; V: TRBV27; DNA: TGTGCCAGCAGTTCATTCGCCTCACCAGCGGGAACCCCCTACGAGCAGTACTTC; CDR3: CASSSFASPAGTPYEQYF
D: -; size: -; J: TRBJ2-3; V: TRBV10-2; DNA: TGCGCCAGCAGTGAGACGGCGGCAGATACGCAGTATTTT; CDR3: CASSETAADTQYF
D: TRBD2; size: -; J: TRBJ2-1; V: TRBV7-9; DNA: TGTGCCAGCAGCTTGACGGGACTAGGCAATGAGCAGTTCTTC; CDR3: CASSLTGLGNEQFF
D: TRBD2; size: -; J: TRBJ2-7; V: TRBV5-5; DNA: TGTGCCAGCAGCTTGGGTGCTAGCGGGACAGACGAGCAGTACTTC; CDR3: CASSLGASGTDEQYF
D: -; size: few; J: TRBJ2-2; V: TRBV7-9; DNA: TGTGCCAGCAGCTTTAACACCGGGGAGCTGTTTTTT; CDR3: CASSFNTGELFF
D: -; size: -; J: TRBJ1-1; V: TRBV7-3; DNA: TGTGCCAGCAGCCCCACAAGACAGGCGGAAGCTTTCTTT; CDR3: CASSPTRQAEAFF
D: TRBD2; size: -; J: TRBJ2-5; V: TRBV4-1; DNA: TGCGCCAGCAGCCCTTTTTTAGCGGGAACGCAAGAGACCCAGTACTTC; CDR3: CASSPFLAGTQETQYF
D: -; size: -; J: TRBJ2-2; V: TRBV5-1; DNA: TGCGCCAGCGTTACGGGGCCTTCCTACACCGGGGAGCTGTTTTTT; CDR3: CASVTGPSYTGELFF
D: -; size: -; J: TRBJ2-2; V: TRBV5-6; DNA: TGTGCCAGCAGCTTGAAGGTTGCAACGGAGGCCGCGAACACCGGGGAGCTGTTTTTT; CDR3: CASSLKVATEAANTGELFF
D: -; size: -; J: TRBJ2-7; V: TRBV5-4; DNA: TGTGCCAGCAGCTTGGTGCGGGGCGGCTACGAGCAGTACTTC; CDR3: CASSLVRGGYEQYF
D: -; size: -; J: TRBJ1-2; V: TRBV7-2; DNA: TGTGCCAGCAGCGTGCCGGAGTATGGCTACACCTTC; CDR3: CASSVPEYGYTF